This TCR beta chain was identified during a study of molecular identifiers for immune sequencing clone quantification. Investigators produced naive CD8 libraries from 20,000 to 1,000,000 sorted cells, drawing on 10%, 30% or 50% RNA. Sorted naive CD8 T cells were those defined as CD8+CD4-CCR7+CD45RA+. This clonotype was detected only a few times. Germline assignment: CDR1 SEHNR and CDR2 FQNEAQ (reference sequence). Germline trimming cut 1 base from V and 2 bases from J; bases unmatched to any gene: 4. The CDR3 extends over 16 amino acids. Each CDR3 protein is one row after TCRdb ran MiXCR on the PCR reads. The sample contains about 320,000 distinct CDR3 sequences, around a fifth of which appear only once.

The clonotype comes from a human donor in good health. Some libraries in this study had Jurkat cell RNA spiked in. This rearrangement joins TRBV7-9 to TRBJ2-3; 9 bases match TRBD2. Sequenced sample: naive CD8+ T cells from blood, with Jurkat cell RNA spiked in. Subset denoted: FACS-sorted CD8+CD4-CCR7+CD45RA+ naive T cells. This CDR3 is CASSLVRGGVTDTQYF. For the CDR3, the DNA is TGTGCCAGCAGCTTAGTTCGCGGGGGGGTCACAGATACGCAGTATTTT.